The 12 T cell receptor beta chains below come from one sample, sequenced in a study of type 1 regulatory T cells. General study results and limits: Compared with non-type 1 regulatory T cells, type 1 regulatory T cells showed a more restricted TCR repertoire.

Their antigens are not known. TCRdb reprocessed the reads with MiXCR, giving one entry per CDR3 protein. The top ten hold around 8% of the sample, which has 65,000 to 80,000 distinct CDR3 sequences, around 20% seen once. The sample comprised cultured type 1 regulatory T (Tr1) cells, either the whole culture or a sorted fraction (not recorded which). The receptors were gathered from a human donor in good health.

This clonotype has more than one count but fewer than ten. The V call is TRBV20-1, the J call TRBJ1-4; D gene uncertain. CDR1 and CDR2 (germline): DFQATT, SNEGSKA (reference sequence). With 5 bases removed from V and 8 bases from J, the gap between germline ends came to 15 bases. There are 13 residues in the CDR3. CDR3 DNA sequence: TGCAGTGCTCTCCCACCCAACGGGGAAAAACTGTTTTTT. It translates to CSALPPNGEKLFF.

This clonotype appeared a few times. V gene TRBV6-6 combines with J gene TRBJ1-2, with D unclear. This CDR3 contains 17 residues. Trimming left V 0 bases short and J 8 bases short, with 22 bases between. CDR1 and CDR2 (germline): MNHNY, SVGAGI (reference sequence). The CDR3 region is CASSYSIGSLPGWGYTF. For the CDR3, the DNA is TGTGCCAGCAGTTACTCGATCGGGTCGCTACCCGGTTGGGGCTACACCTTC.

This chain uses TRBV5-3 with TRBJ2-5, with 11 bases identical to TRBD1. TRBV5-3 belongs to the ORF category, with a function that is uncertain. J lost 3 bases, V lost 3 bases, and 10 bases had no gene match. This CDR3 has 17 amino acids. The CDR3 coding sequence is TGTGCCAGAAGCTCACACCGGCGGGACAGGGGGAAAGAGACCCAGTACTTC. Amino acids: CARSSHRRDRGKETQYF.

The chain combines TRBV7-2 with TRBJ1-4; D ambiguous. Trimming stripped 2 bases from V and 0 bases from J, with 7 bases between. In germline, CDR1 is SGHTA, CDR2 FQGNSA. This CDR3 has 15 amino acids. DNA of the CDR3: TGTGCCAGCAGCTTAACCTCTACAACTAATGAAAAACTGTTTTTT. Its translation is CASSLTSTTNEKLFF.

For this clonotype: A junction boundary mismatches the germline segment, possibly from a read error. V usage is TRBV7-9 and J usage is TRBJ2-6; unclear D gene. CDR3 size: 17 residues. Germline values: CDR1 SEHNR, CDR2 FQNEAQ (reference sequence). The CDR3 protein is CASSLVSLSSGANVLTF. The CDR3 DNA reads as TGTGCCAGCAGTTTAGTGAGTCTCAGCTCTGGGGCCAACGTCCTGACTTTC.

The chain joins TRBV6-6 to TRBJ2-7; D is ambiguous. The germline V gene has CDR1 MNHNY and CDR2 SVGAGI (reference sequence). The CDR3 extends over 14 amino acids. Trimming took off 5 bases at V and 2 bases at J, with 13 bases between the two ends. The CDR3 DNA sequence: TGTGCCAGCAGTAACACAAAGTTTCCCTACGAGCAGTACTTC. This encodes CASSNTKFPYEQYF.

This rearrangement joins TRBV12-3 or TRBV12-4 to TRBJ2-1, with 9 bases matching TRBD1. This CDR3 spans 14 amino acids. The V and J ends lost 6 bases and 16 bases, in that order; junction bases with no gene match: 16. CDR3 DNA: TGTGCCAGCAGGCAACCGGGACAGGGTATTAGAAAATTCTTC. It yields the protein CASRQPGQGIRKFF.

This clonotype was detected many times. This sequence joins TRBV10-3 and TRBJ2-3; 9 nucleotides line up with TRBD2. Trimming removed 4 bases from V and 3 bases from J; junction bases left unmatched: 2. From germline, CDR1 is ENHRY and CDR2 SYGVKD. The CDR3 is 14 amino acids. The CDR3 spells CAISATSGTDTQYF. The CDR3 nucleotides are TGTGCCATCAGTGCTACTAGCGGGACAGATACGCAGTATTTT.

The chain combines TRBV7-2 with TRBJ2-1; 7 nucleotides line up with TRBD2. This CDR3 spans 13 amino acids. The junction had 4 bases not matched to a gene; V was cut back by 5 bases and J by 6 bases. Germline V gene sequence: CDR1 SGHTA, CDR2 FQGNSA. The DNA of the CDR3 is TGTGCCAGCAGCCTGGGACTACCCAATGAGCAGTTCTTC. It yields the protein CASSLGLPNEQFF.

The gene calls are TRBV20-1 and TRBJ2-7; no definite D call. Trimming removed 6 bases from V and 4 bases from J, with 19 bases in between. This CDR3 is 14 amino acids long. The germline V gene has CDR1 DFQATT and CDR2 SNEGSKA (reference sequence). CDR3 in amino acids: CSAHTDADVYEQYF. The CDR3 DNA sequence: TGCAGTGCCCACACAGACGCGGACGTTTACGAGCAGTACTTC.

This clonotype counts as medium-sized. The chain links TRBV20-1 to TRBJ1-1, with D perhaps matching TRBD1 (6 bases). Trimming took off 0 bases at V and 6 bases at J, with 14 bases between the two ends. The CDR3 consists of 14 residues. Germline V gives CDR1 DFQATT, CDR2 SNEGSKA (reference sequence). In DNA, the CDR3 is TGCAGTGCTAGAGATCAGGGGCAGGGCCCTGAAGCTTTCTTT. Translated: CSARDQGQGPEAFF.

This clonotype was observed a handful of times. The chain combines TRBV6-2 or TRBV6-3 with TRBJ2-2; D possibly matches TRBD1 or TRBD2 (5 bases each). Per germline, CDR1 MNHEY and CDR2 SVGEGT. Trimming took 4 bases from V and 7 from J, leaving 7 bases between them. The CDR3 totals 12 residues. The DNA of the CDR3 is TGTGCCAGCAGTTGGGACGACGGGGAGCTGTTTTTT. Its translation: CASSWDDGELFF.